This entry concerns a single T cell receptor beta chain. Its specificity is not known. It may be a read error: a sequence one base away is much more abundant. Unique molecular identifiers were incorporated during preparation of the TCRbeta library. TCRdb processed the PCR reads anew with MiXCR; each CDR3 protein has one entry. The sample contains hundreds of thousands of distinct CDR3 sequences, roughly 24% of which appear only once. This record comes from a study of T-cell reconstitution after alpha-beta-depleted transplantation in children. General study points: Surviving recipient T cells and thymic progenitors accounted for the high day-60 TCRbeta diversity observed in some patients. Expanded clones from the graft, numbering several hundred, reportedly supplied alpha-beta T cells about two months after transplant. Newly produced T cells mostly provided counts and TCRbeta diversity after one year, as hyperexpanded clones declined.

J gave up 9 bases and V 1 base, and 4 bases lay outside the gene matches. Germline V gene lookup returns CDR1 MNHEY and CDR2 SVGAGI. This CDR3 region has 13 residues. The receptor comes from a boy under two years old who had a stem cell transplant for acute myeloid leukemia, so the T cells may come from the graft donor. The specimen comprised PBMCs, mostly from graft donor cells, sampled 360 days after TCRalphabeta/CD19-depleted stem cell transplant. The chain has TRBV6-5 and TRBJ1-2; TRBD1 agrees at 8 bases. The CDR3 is CASSYWDRRSYTF. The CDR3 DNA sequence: TGTGCCAGCAGTTACTGGGACAGGCGAAGCTACACCTTC.